The next 26 T cell receptor beta chains were all read from a single sample in a study of Graves' ophthalmopathy and Graves' hyperthyroidism. As the template, RNA transcripts were used to amplify TCR beta CDR3 regions. RT-PCR in the first round used HTBI primers; a second-round multiplex PCR followed. From the multiplex PCR reads, TCRdb called clonotypes with MiXCR, one entry per CDR3 protein. The data hold 300,000 to 450,000 distinct CDR3 sequences, with about 15% observed a single time. The sequenced sample was peripheral blood. Receptor source: an adult woman with stable Graves' hyperthyroidism.

This clonotype was seen a few times. The germline gene is not matched at one end of the junction; a read error may be the cause. The chain recombines TRBV7-8 with TRBJ2-4; D gene unclear. Per germline, CDR1 SGHVS and CDR2 FQNEAQ. This CDR3 is 13 amino acids long. CDR3 loop: CASSPRARNIKYF. The CDR3, as DNA: TGTGCCAGCAGCCCCCGAGCTAGAAACATTAAGTACTTC.

This clonotype occurred many times. This rearrangement joins TRBV4-2 to TRBJ2-7, with 9 nucleotides matching TRBD2. This CDR3 spans 18 amino acids. J lost 3 bases, V lost 4 bases, and 16 bases had no gene match. The germline gives CDR1 LGHNA, CDR2 YNFKEQ. CDR3 coding DNA: TGTGCCAGCAGCCGACACAGTCATGATAGCGGGAGATTCTACGAGCAGTACTTC. Its translation: CASSRHSHDSGRFYEQYF.

V gene TRBV29-1 combines with J gene TRBJ2-2; possibly TRBD1 or TRBD2 for D (6 bases each). The germline V gene encodes CDR1 SQVTM and CDR2 ANQGSEA. Trimming pared 4 bases from V and 8 bases from J, leaving 11 bases between. The CDR3 covers 12 residues. The CDR3 sequence: CSVGGALGELFF. In DNA form, the CDR3 reads TGCAGCGTTGGGGGGGCGTTGGGGGAGCTGTTTTTT.

The table lists this clonotype with many counts. This rearrangement joins TRBV6-5 to TRBJ1-5, with D possibly TRBD1 on 6 matching bases. V lost 5 bases, J lost 4 bases, and 12 bases lay in between. The CDR3 has 14 residues. CDR1 is MNHEY and CDR2 is SVGAGI in the germline V gene. The CDR3 coding sequence is TGTGCCAGCAGTCCAGGGACAACTAATCAGCCCCAGCATTTT. This codes for CASSPGTTNQPQHF.

This clonotype was observed at least ten times. The chain couples TRBV20-1 to TRBJ2-7; D remains ambiguous. The germline gives CDR1 DFQATT, CDR2 SNEGSKA (reference sequence). V shed 1 base and J shed 0 bases, with 7 bases lying between them. The CDR3 is made up of 13 amino acids. The CDR3 nucleotides read TGCAGTGCTAGAGTGGGCGGCTCCTACGAGCAGTACTTC. It encodes CSARVGGSYEQYF.

The sample holds many counts of this clonotype. V usage is TRBV27 and J usage is TRBJ2-2, with D uncertain. This CDR3 is 14 amino acids long. Trimming pared 2 bases from V and 6 bases from J, leaving 10 bases between. The germline V gene has CDR1 MNHEY and CDR2 SMNVEV (reference sequence). CDR3 residues: CASSLMALAGELFF. CDR3 bases: TGTGCCAGCAGTTTAATGGCCCTCGCCGGGGAGCTGTTTTTT.

This clonotype was counted only a few times. The chain employs TRBV7-2 and TRBJ2-2; TRBD2 agrees at 12 bases. The V gene's germline CDR1 is SGHTA and CDR2 FQGNSA. The length of the CDR3 is 16 residues. Trimming took 5 bases from V and 6 from J; bases not matched to a gene: 7. The CDR3, as DNA: TGTGCCAGCAGCCGAAGACTAGCGGGAGTGGCCGGGGAGCTGTTTTTT. It codes for CASSRRLAGVAGELFF.

This clonotype was detected many times. A junction boundary mismatches the germline segment, possibly from a read error. This chain links TRBV29-1 with TRBJ1-1; 7 positions match TRBD1. Looked up from germline, CDR1 is SQVTM and CDR2 is ANQGSEA. The CDR3 extends over 16 amino acids. The CDR3 sequence: CSVENRGIRDYTEVFF. CDR3 DNA: TGCAGCGTTGAGAACAGGGGAATAAGGGACTACACTGAAGTTTTCTTT.

This clonotype was found many times. CDR3 nucleotide sequence: TGTGCCAGCAGCCACCAGACTAGCGGGAGGGCCGCCCTCGAGCAGTACTTC. It is translated as CASSHQTSGRAALEQYF. This sequence joins TRBV6-2 or TRBV6-3 and TRBJ2-7; 14 bases map to TRBD2. This CDR3 has 17 amino acids. Trimming at V came to 6 bases and at J to 6 bases, leaving 13 bases not matched to a gene. Germline CDR1 and CDR2: MNHEY and SVGEGT.

Many counts were recorded for this clonotype. Germline is not matched at one junction end, which may reflect a read error. This chain uses TRBV24-1 with TRBJ2-7, with D possibly being TRBD2 (5 bases). CDR1 and CDR2 from the germline V gene are KGHDR and SFDVKD. CDR3 length: 13 residues. CDR3 nucleotides: TGTGCCACCAAAGACGGGAACTCCTACGGGCAGTACTTC. Amino acids: CATKDGNSYGQYF.

This clonotype was seen ten or more times. This chain joins TRBV12-3 or TRBV12-4 and TRBJ2-7; 9 bases fit TRBD2. J gave up 3 bases and V 3 bases, and 3 bases lay outside the gene matches. This CDR3 region has 14 residues. CDR3 region: CASSFGLAHYEQYF. As DNA, the CDR3 is TGTGCCAGCAGTTTTGGACTAGCGCACTACGAGCAGTACTTC.

Ten or more counts support this clonotype. CDR3 residues: CASSSGQSTYEQYF. In DNA form, the CDR3 reads TGTGCCAGCAGTTCAGGACAGTCCACCTACGAGCAGTACTTC. V gene TRBV7-2 combines with J gene TRBJ2-7; tentative D call: TRBD1 (6 bases). This CDR3 has 14 residues. V lost 6 bases to trimming and J lost 2 bases, with 14 bases between them. Germline CDR1 reads SGHTA; CDR2 reads FQGNSA.

The chain has TRBV7-2 and TRBJ1-1; D is unclear. Trimming stripped 1 base from V and 5 bases from J, with 14 bases between. CDR1 and CDR2 (germline): SGHTA, FQGNSA. This CDR3 has 15 amino acids. The CDR3 here is CASSLGLREGTEAFF. The CDR3 DNA reads as TGTGCCAGCAGCTTAGGGCTGAGGGAGGGAACTGAAGCTTTCTTT.

The sample holds many counts of this clonotype. The chain couples TRBV28 to TRBJ2-7; 8 bases map to TRBD1. The J segment lost 1 base and the V segment lost 6 bases, leaving 8 bases of the junction unmatched. Germline V gene sequence: CDR1 MDHEN, CDR2 SYDVKM. The length of the CDR3 is 15 residues. CDR3 sequence (DNA): TGTGCCAGCAGGTCTGGGACAGGTTTTTCCTACGAGCAGTACTTC. Protein product: CASRSGTGFSYEQYF.

This clonotype was recorded at least ten times. The chain is built from TRBV20-1 and TRBJ1-1; unclear D gene. The V end was cut by 6 bases, the J end by 8 bases, with 16 bases between. Germline CDR1 and CDR2: DFQATT and SNEGSKA (reference sequence). The CDR3 is made up of 12 amino acids. The CDR3 nucleotides are TGCAGTGCCACTACAGCGGGGAACGAAGCTTTCTTT. This encodes CSATTAGNEAFF.

The V call is TRBV10-3, the J call TRBJ1-6, with D uncertain. The CDR3 spans 14 residues. V gave up 2 bases and J gave up 10 bases, with 12 bases separating them. The V gene's germline CDR1 is ENHRY and CDR2 SYGVKD. The CDR3 region has the DNA TGTGCCATCAGTGAGACTTTGGAGCGCTCACCCCTCCACTTT. Protein product: CAISETLERSPLHF.

This clonotype was counted at least ten times. This may be a read error: a much more frequent sequence differs by one nucleotide. The V and J genes are TRBV6-2 or TRBV6-3 and TRBJ2-5, with TRBD2 matching over 9 bases. Germline values: CDR1 MNHEY, CDR2 SVGEGT. CDR3 length: 19 residues. Trimming removed 6 bases from V and 2 bases from J; junction bases left unmatched: 19. The CDR3 region has the DNA TGTGCCAGCAGACGAAGGACTAGCGAGAGGGAAGATTTACAAGAGACCCAGTACTTC. Translated: CASRRRTSEREDLQETQYF.

Ten or more counts support this clonotype. The chain combines TRBV7-9 with TRBJ1-1; D may be TRBD1 (5 bases). V lost 0 bases and J lost 2, with 10 bases in between. Germline values: CDR1 SEHNR, CDR2 FQNEAQ (reference sequence). The CDR3 has 15 residues. Here the CDR3 DNA reads TGTGCCAGCAGCTTAGCGGGGCCCATAAACACTGAAGCTTTCTTT. Translated: CASSLAGPINTEAFF.

This clonotype was seen only once. This chain joins TRBV6-5 and TRBJ2-7; perhaps TRBD2 as D (6 bases). The V and J ends lost 0 bases and 2 bases respectively, with 8 bases between them. The length of the CDR3 is 14 residues. Germline V CDR1 and CDR2: MNHEY, SVGAGI. CDR3 sequence reads: CASSYSRGTYEQYF. In DNA, the CDR3 is TGTGCCAGCAGTTACTCCCGGGGGACCTACGAGCAGTACTTC.

This clonotype came up many times. The CDR3 coding sequence is TGTGCCATCAGTCCCTCGGGAGGGGTCTCCTACGAGCAGTACTTC. Protein sequence: CAISPSGGVSYEQYF. The chain uses TRBV10-3 and TRBJ2-7; 8 bases are a match to TRBD2. The CDR3 length is 15 residues. CDR1 is ENHRY and CDR2 is SYGVKD in the germline V gene. Trimming at V came to 5 bases and at J to 0 bases, leaving 6 bases not matched to a gene.

The table lists this clonotype with a few counts. The gene calls are TRBV5-1 and TRBJ2-5, with D unresolved. The CDR3 extends over 13 amino acids. Germline CDR1 SGHRS, CDR2 YFSETQ. Trimming took off 4 bases at V and 4 bases at J, with 11 bases between the two ends. The CDR3 nucleotides read TGCGCCAGCAGCCCTGGCTATTCAGAGACCCAGTACTTC. Protein product: CASSPGYSETQYF.

This clonotype showed up many times. The genes are TRBV2 and TRBJ2-5; D is unclear. Germline V gene sequence: CDR1 SNHLY, CDR2 FYNNEI. V lost 4 bases and J lost 3, with 9 bases in between. This CDR3 has 13 amino acids. Here the CDR3 DNA reads TGTGCCAGCAGTGGCGAGAGTAAAGAGACCCAGTACTTC. Encoded protein: CASSGESKETQYF.

This clonotype has ten or more counts. V is TRBV19 and J is TRBJ1-2; no reliable D call. The V and J ends lost 5 bases and 4 bases respectively, with 8 bases between them. This CDR3 spans 12 amino acids. Germline CDR1 and CDR2: LNHDA and SQIVND (reference sequence). DNA for the CDR3: TGTGCCAGTAGTCCCGCCAGCTATGGCTACACCTTC. Its protein product is CASSPASYGYTF.

The chain links TRBV7-2 to TRBJ2-7; D unclear. The CDR3 covers 15 residues. Trimming stripped 5 bases from V and 0 bases from J, with 14 bases between. CDR1 and CDR2 from the germline V gene are SGHTA and FQGNSA. CDR3 region: CASSPRAKSSYEQYF. Written as DNA, the CDR3 is TGTGCCAGCAGCCCTAGGGCCAAGAGCTCCTACGAGCAGTACTTC. Combining the CDR3 with reference TRBV7-2 and TRBJ2-7 gives the whole variable domain GAGVSQSPSNKVTEKGKDVELRCDPISGHTALYWYRQSLGQGLEFLIYFQGNSAPDKSGLPSDRFSAERTGGSVSTLTIQRTQQEDSAVYLCASSPRAKSSYEQYFGPGTRLTVT.

This clonotype occurred many times. The chain couples TRBV6-1 to TRBJ2-6; TRBD2 aligns across 8 bases. Germline CDR1 is MNHNS and CDR2 is SASEGT. The CDR3 is 17 amino acids. J lost 0 bases, V lost 6 bases, and 7 bases had no gene match. CDR3 nucleotide sequence: TGTGCCAGCAGATCGGGACTAGGAAGCTCTGGGGCCAACGTCCTGACTTTC. It codes for CASRSGLGSSGANVLTF.

This clonotype was seen repeatedly, ten times or more. The chain uses TRBV14 and TRBJ2-5; D remains unclear. V gave up 3 bases and J gave up 4 bases, with 9 bases separating them. Germline V gene sequence: CDR1 SGHDN, CDR2 FVKESK. This CDR3 has 13 residues. The DNA for the CDR3 is TGTGCCAGCAGCCACCTGAACGGAGAGACCCAGTACTTC. Translating gives CASSHLNGETQYF.